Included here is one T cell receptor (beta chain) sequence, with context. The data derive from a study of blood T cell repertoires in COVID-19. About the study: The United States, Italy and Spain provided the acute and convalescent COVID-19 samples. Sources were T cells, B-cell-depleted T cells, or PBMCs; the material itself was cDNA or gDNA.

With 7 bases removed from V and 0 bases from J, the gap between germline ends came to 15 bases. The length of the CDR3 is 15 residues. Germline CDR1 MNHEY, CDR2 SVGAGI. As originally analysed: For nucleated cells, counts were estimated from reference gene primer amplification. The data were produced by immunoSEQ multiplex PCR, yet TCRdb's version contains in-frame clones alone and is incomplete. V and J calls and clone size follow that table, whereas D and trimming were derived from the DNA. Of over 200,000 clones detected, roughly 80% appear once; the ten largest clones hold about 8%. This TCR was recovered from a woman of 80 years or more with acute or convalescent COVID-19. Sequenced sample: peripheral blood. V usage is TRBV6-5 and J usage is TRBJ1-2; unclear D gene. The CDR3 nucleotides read TGTGCCAGCACCCCTCACAAACTACCTAACTATGGCTACACCTTC. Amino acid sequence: CASTPHKLPNYGYTF.